These 10 T cell receptor beta chains were sequenced from one sample in a study of blood T cell repertoires in COVID-19. Clones were read by immunoSEQ multiplex PCR, and TCRdb kept only the in-frame ones, dropping some. The table includes fewer than 200,000 clones, around 82% detected once. The source material was peripheral blood. Every receptor here comes from a woman older than 75 with acute or convalescent COVID-19.

This chain joins TRBV4-2 and TRBJ2-3; 8 nucleotides align to TRBD2. This CDR3 has 19 residues. V dropped 4 bases and J dropped 2; count of bases not matched to a gene: 17. Looked up from germline, CDR1 is LGHNA and CDR2 is YNFKEQ. The CDR3 loop is CASSPTRKSERGTTDTQYF. In DNA form, the CDR3 reads TGTGCCAGCAGCCCCACAAGGAAAAGCGAGCGGGGGACCACAGATACGCAGTATTTT.

The V and J genes are TRBV7-2 and TRBJ2-3; 7 bases match TRBD1. The trim removed 5 bases at V and 8 bases at J, leaving 16 bases unmatched. Germline V gene data show CDR1 as SGHTA and CDR2 as FQGNSA. The CDR3 has 16 residues. This chain's CDR3 is CASSTAPGQKSVTQYF. Here the CDR3 DNA reads TGTGCCAGCAGCACTGCCCCGGGACAGAAGTCGGTTACGCAGTATTTT.

This clone was observed a handful of times. The CDR3 sequence is CASSEGGQGIYGYTF. CDR3 nucleotides: TGCGCCAGCAGTGAAGGGGGACAGGGTATCTATGGCTACACCTTC. The chain combines TRBV10-2 with TRBJ1-2; TRBD1 agrees at 9 bases. The CDR3 totals 15 residues. Losses at the gene ends were 3 bases for V and 4 bases for J; bases not matched to a gene: 6. Looked up from germline, CDR1 is WSHSY and CDR2 is SAAADI.

This clone was observed a single time. The chain combines TRBV6-2 or TRBV6-3 with TRBJ1-2; no clear D. Trimming took 2 bases from V and 4 from J, leaving 20 bases between them. The germline CDR1 and CDR2 sequences are MNHEY and SVGEGT. The CDR3 is made up of 17 amino acids. This chain's CDR3 is CASSYGPKAGSIYGYTF. CDR3 in DNA: TGTGCCAGCAGTTACGGGCCCAAAGCAGGCAGTATCTATGGCTACACCTTC.

This chain uses TRBV27 with TRBJ2-7; possible D gene TRBD1, 6 bases. Trimming left V 1 base short and J 5 bases short, with 27 bases between. Germline CDR1 and CDR2: MNHEY and SMNVEV (reference sequence). The CDR3 has 19 residues. CDR3 sequence reads: CASSLFVSFLRAGDHEQYF. The CDR3 nucleotides read TGTGCCAGCAGTTTATTTGTGTCTTTTCTTAGGGCAGGGGACCACGAGCAGTACTTC.

The chain carries TRBV19 and TRBJ2-6; no clear D gene. The CDR3 runs 16 residues. Per the germline V gene, CDR1 is LNHDA and CDR2 is SQIVND (reference sequence). Trimming stripped 5 bases from V and 4 bases from J, with 15 bases between. CDR3 loop: CASSFQASSGANVLTF. Here the CDR3 DNA reads TGTGCCAGTAGTTTCCAGGCCTCCTCCGGGGCCAACGTCCTGACTTTC.

V usage is TRBV6-7 and J usage is TRBJ1-2; no clear D gene. TRBV6-7 is placed among ORFs of uncertain function. V was trimmed by 1 base and J by 1 base, leaving 7 bases between them. The CDR3 contains 14 residues. The CDR3 DNA sequence: TGTGCCAGCAGTTACTTTTACAATAACTATGGCTACACCTTC. This gives the protein CASSYFYNNYGYTF.

The rearrangement links TRBV5-1 to TRBJ1-1, with 7 bases lining up with TRBD1. Germline trimming cut 2 bases from V and 4 bases from J; bases unmatched to any gene: 5. The CDR3 runs 14 residues. From germline, CDR1 is SGHRS and CDR2 YFSETQ. CDR3 protein: CASSFEGALTEAFF. The CDR3 DNA reads TGCGCCAGCAGCTTTGAGGGGGCGCTCACTGAAGCTTTCTTT. Complete variable domain (other parts from reference TRBV5-1 and TRBJ1-1): KAGVTQTPRYLIKTRGQQVTLSCSPISGHRSVSWYQQTPGQGLQFLFEYFSETQRNKGNFPGRFSGRQFSNSRSEMNVSTLELGDSALYLCASSFEGALTEAFFGQGTRLTVV.

This clone was detected a few times. This chain connects TRBV19 to TRBJ2-7; TRBD1 matches 8 bases. Germline CDR1 LNHDA, CDR2 SQIVND (reference sequence). The CDR3 has 14 amino acids. Losses at the gene ends were 0 bases for V and 6 bases for J; bases not matched to a gene: 4. CDR3 bases: TGTGCCAGTAGTATAGAGACAGGGGTATCCGAGCAGTACTTC. Translation gives CASSIETGVSEQYF.

This chain links TRBV9 with TRBJ2-7; 8 nucleotides align to TRBD1. The trim removed 0 bases at V and 2 bases at J, leaving 10 bases unmatched. CDR1 and CDR2 (germline): SGDLS, YYNGEE. The CDR3 extends over 17 amino acids. The CDR3 region has the DNA TGTGCCAGCAGCGTAGGGTCCCCAGGACAGGGTGCCTACGAGCAGTACTTC. Translating gives CASSVGSPGQGAYEQYF.